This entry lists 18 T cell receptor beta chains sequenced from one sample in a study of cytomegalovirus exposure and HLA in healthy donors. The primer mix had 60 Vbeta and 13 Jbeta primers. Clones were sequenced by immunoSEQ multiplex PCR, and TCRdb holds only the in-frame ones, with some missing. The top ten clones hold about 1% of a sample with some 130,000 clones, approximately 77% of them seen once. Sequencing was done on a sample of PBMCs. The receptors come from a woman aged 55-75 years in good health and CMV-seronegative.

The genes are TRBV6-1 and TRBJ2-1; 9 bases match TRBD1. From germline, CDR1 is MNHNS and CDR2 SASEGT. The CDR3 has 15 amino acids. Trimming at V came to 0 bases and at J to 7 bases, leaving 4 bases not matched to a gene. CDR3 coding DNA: TGTGCCAGCAGTGAAGCCGGGACAGGGAAGAATGAGCAGTTCTTC. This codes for CASSEAGTGKNEQFF.

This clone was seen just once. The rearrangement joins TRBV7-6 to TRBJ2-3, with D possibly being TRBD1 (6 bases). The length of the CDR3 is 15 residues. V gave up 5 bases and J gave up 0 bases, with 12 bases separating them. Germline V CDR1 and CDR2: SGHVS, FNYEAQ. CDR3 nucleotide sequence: TGTGCCAGCAGCCTCCGGGACAAGAGCACAGATACGCAGTATTTT. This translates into CASSLRDKSTDTQYF. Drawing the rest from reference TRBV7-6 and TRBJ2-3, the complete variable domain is GAGVSQSPRYKVTKRGQDVALRCDPISGHVSLYWYRQALGQGPEFLTYFNYEAQQDKSGLPNDRFSAERPEGSISTLTIQRTEQRDSAMYRCASSLRDKSTDTQYFGPGTRLTVL.

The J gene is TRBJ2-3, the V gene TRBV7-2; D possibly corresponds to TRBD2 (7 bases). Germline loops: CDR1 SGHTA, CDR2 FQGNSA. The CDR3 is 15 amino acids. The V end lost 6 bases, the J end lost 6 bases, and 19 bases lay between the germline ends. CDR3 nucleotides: TGTGCCAGCAGGGCAAGGGGGGGGAGGGCGGATACGCAGTATTTT. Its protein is CASRARGGRADTQYF.

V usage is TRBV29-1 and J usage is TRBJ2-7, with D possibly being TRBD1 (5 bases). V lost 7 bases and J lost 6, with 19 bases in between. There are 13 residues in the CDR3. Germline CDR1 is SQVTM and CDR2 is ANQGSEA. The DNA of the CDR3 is TGCAGCGCCCGAGGCAGGGTCTTCGGCGAGCAGTACTTC. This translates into CSARGRVFGEQYF.

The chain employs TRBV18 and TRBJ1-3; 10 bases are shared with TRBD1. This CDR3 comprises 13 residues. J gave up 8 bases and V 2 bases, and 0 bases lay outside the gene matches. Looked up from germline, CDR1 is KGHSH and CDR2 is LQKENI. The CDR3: CASSPGTGDTIYF. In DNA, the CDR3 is TGTGCCAGCTCACCAGGGACAGGGGACACCATATATTTT.

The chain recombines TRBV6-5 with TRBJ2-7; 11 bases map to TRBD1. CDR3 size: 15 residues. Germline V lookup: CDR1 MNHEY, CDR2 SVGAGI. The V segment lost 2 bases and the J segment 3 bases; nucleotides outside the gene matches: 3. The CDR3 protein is CASSYTGTGGYEQYF. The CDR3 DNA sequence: TGTGCCAGCAGTTACACCGGGACAGGGGGCTACGAGCAGTACTTC.

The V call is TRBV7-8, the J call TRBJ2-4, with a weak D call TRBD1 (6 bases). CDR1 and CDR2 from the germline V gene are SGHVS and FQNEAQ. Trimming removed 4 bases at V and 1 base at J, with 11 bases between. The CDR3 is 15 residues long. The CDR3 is CASSSTQGAKNIQYF. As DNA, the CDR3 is TGTGCCAGCAGCTCGACACAGGGCGCCAAAAACATTCAGTACTTC.

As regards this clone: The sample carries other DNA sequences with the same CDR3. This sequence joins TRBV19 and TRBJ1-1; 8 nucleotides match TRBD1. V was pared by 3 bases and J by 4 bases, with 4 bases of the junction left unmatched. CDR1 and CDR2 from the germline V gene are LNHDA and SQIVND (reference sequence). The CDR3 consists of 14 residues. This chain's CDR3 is CASSIGQGSTEAFF. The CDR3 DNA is TGTGCCAGTAGTATCGGACAGGGTTCCACTGAAGCTTTCTTT.

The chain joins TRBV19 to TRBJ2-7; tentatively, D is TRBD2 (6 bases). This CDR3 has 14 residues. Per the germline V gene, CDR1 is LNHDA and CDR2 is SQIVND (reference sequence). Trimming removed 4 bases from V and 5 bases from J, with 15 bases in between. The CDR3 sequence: CASSTQLAIDEQYF. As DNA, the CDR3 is TGTGCCAGTAGTACGCAGCTAGCGATTGACGAGCAGTACTTC.

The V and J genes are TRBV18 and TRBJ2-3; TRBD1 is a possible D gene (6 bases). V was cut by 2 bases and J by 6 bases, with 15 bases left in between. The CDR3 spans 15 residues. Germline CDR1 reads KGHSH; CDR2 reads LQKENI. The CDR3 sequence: CASSPGTQTYDTQYF. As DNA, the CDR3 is TGTGCCAGCTCACCAGGGACACAAACGTACGATACGCAGTATTTT.

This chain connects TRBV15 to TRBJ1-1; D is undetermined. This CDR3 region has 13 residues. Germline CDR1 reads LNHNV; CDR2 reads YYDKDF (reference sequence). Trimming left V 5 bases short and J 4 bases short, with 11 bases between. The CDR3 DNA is TGTGCCACCAGCCGGGGAAGCGGCACTGAAGCTTTCTTT. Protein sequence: CATSRGSGTEAFF.

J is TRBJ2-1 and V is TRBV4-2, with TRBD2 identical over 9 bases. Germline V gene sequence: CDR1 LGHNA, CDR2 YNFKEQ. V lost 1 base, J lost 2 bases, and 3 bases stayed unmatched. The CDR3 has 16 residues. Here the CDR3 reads CASSQGVAGAYNEQFF. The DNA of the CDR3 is TGTGCCAGCAGCCAAGGGGTAGCGGGGGCCTACAATGAGCAGTTCTTC.

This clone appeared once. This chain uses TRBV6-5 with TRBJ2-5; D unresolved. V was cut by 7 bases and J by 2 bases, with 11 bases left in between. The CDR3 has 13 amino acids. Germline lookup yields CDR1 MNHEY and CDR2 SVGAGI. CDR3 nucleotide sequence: TGTGCCAGCACCGGCAGGCTTCAAGAGACCCAGTACTTC. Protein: CASTGRLQETQYF.

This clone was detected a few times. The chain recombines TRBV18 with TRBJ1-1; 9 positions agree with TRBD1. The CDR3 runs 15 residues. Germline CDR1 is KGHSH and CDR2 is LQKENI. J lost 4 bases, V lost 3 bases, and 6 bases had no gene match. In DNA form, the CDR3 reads TGTGCCAGCTCACCGGACCGGGACAGGGCCACTGAAGCTTTCTTT. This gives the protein CASSPDRDRATEAFF.

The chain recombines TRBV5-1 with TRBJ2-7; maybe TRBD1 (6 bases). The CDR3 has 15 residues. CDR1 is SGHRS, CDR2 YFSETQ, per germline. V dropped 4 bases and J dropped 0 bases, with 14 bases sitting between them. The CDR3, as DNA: TGCGCCAGCAGCCCTATGGGGGACACCTCCTACGAGCAGTACTTC. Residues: CASSPMGDTSYEQYF.

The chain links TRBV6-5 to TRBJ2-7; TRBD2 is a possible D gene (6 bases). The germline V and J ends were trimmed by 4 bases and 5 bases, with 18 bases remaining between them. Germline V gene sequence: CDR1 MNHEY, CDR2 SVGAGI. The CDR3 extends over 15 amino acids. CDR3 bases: TGTGCCAGCAGTTCCCCCGGAGGGCCCCCCAACGAGCAGTACTTC. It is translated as CASSSPGGPPNEQYF.

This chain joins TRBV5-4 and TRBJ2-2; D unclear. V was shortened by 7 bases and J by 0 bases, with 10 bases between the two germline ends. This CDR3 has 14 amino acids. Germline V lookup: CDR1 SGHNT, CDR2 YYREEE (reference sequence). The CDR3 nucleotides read TGTGCCAGCGCATCTCCAGCGAACACCGGGGAGCTGTTTTTT. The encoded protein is CASASPANTGELFF.

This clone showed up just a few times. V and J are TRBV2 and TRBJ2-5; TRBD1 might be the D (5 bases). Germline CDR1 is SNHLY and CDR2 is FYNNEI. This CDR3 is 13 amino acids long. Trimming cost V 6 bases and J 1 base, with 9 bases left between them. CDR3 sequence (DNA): TGTGCCAGCAGGAAGGACATCCAAGAGACCCAGTACTTC. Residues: CASRKDIQETQYF. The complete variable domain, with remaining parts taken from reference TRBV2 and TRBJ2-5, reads EPEVTQTPSHQVTQMGQEVILRCVPISNHLYFYWYRQILGQKVEFLVSFYNNEISEKSEIFDDQFSVERPDGSNFTLKIRSTKLEDSAMYFCASRKDIQETQYFGPGTRLLVL.